This TCR beta chain appears in the sequencing data of a study of PD-1 and CTLA-4 blockade in melanoma. Clones were read by immunoSEQ multiplex PCR, and TCRdb kept only the in-frame ones, dropping some. The data contain approximately 33,000 clones, 75% to 95% of them seen just once; the ten biggest clones take up less than 10%. V dropped 2 bases and J dropped 6 bases, with 14 bases sitting between them. The germline V gene has CDR1 SEHNR and CDR2 FQNEAQ (reference sequence). The CDR3 extends over 15 amino acids. This sequence was found in a human donor with melanoma. The sequenced sample was CD8+ T cells from peripheral blood, obtained from a patient given anti-PD-1 treatment. The chain combines TRBV7-9 with TRBJ2-4, with TRBD2 as a possible D gene (6 bases). Here the CDR3 DNA reads TGTGCCAGCAGCTTATACCCGGGAGAGGGAAACATTCAGTACTTC. It yields the protein CASSLYPGEGNIQYF. Full variable domain (remainder filled in from reference TRBV7-9 and TRBJ2-4): DTGVSQNPRHKITKRGQNVTFRCDPISEHNRLYWYRQTLGQGPEFLTYFQNEAQLEKSRLLSDRFSAERPKGSFSTLEIQRTEQGDSAMYLCASSLYPGEGNIQYFGAGTRLSVL.